This T cell receptor beta chain was observed in a study of T cells in Graves' hyperthyroidism and ophthalmopathy (dated by TCRdb to 2018 to 2020). Background on the whole study: Peripheral blood samples were taken at initial diagnosis, before any treatment was given. To identify distinguishing TCR V-J signatures, a discovery cohort of around 100 patients was used, comprising 43 with Graves' ophthalmopathy and approximately 57 with stable Graves' hyperthyroidism. Whether ophthalmopathy could be predicted prospectively was tested in an independent validation cohort made up of under 20 hyperthyroidism patients plus 17 patients who later progressed to ophthalmopathy. For training and testing, the approximately 97 patients in the discovery cohort were randomly divided in a 7:3 ratio. In over five Graves' hyperthyroidism patients, the study also compared T-cell repertoires from thyroid tissue with T-cell repertoires from blood. After blood sampling, hyperthyroidism patients were treated with methimazole at a starting dose of 30 mg daily, and ophthalmopathy patients were treated with high-dose intravenous methylprednisolone. The paper reports TCR Vbeta CDR3 sequencing of some 140 peripheral blood samples: some 41 ophthalmopathy, 70 to 85 hyperthyroidism and approximately 17 progressor patients. General study outcomes and caveats: In cross-validation, a model built on a 13 V-J signature told ophthalmopathy apart from stable hyperthyroidism with 85% to 90% sensitivity and about 81% specificity, and in testing the same model reached 80%/75%. In validation, progression to ophthalmopathy was predicted by the model with 70.59% sensitivity and nearly 75% specificity, a median of approximately 6.5 months before onset. Most expanded thyroid clonotypes (frequency above 0.001) were also detected in blood, a finding suggesting that blood repertoires may reflect thyroid immune responses. No statistical method was used to set the sample size in advance, and investigators knew the group allocation.

The TCR beta CDR3 regions were amplified from the RNA transcripts. The TCR CDR3 was subjected to a first round of RT-PCR using the HTBI primer set and the Qiagen OneStep RT-PCR kit. A second multiplex PCR round built the libraries, followed by size selection and purification. Paired-end sequencing of the libraries was performed with 100 bp reads on an Illumina HiSeq2000. The authors' pipeline ran thus. SOAPnuke was used to process the raw data, with reads discarded if the reads contained adapters or uncalled bases, had a mean Phred below 15, or lacked an exact constant-primer or identifier match. COPE v1.2.5 was used to merge the high-quality paired reads, and each unique nucleotide sequence was defined as a clonotype. Clonotypes were aligned to IMGT TRBV, TRBD and TRBJ reference segments using MiTCR v1.1. Analysis was restricted to V-J combinations with a frequency above 0.0001, which covered roughly 99% of repertoires. A TCS score was defined as the ratio between F50 (clonal expansion) and ExV (chaos), using BLOSUM62-based TCRdist between CDR3 peptides within each V-J. Welch's t-statistics and random forest reduced 450 to 600 V-J features to 13, which were used in a naive Bayes classifier (R e1071). The public reads were quality trimmed at Q25 with fastp and then assembled into clones with MiXCR by TCRdb, keeping productive beta chains. Rows are combined by CDR3 protein, so each entry shows the most common genes and DNA. The V and J calls, along with clone size, are taken from TCRdb and not from the paper's own processing. The table for this sample lists 300,000 to 400,000 distinct CDR3 sequences; around a sixth of them were counted only once. The ten largest make up approximately 49% of the sample.

This clonotype was counted many times. Which antigen it targets is not known. Base qualities are not recorded, but no much larger clone differs from it by a single base. A patient counted as having stable Graves' hyperthyroidism if no progression to ophthalmopathy occurred over 18 months of follow-up. Hyperthyroidism patients were newly diagnosed, had a disease duration of under 2 months, and were aged 18 to 65 years. Patients with uncontrolled infections, other autoimmune diseases, pregnancy or lactation were excluded. Diagnoses were established on the basis of clinical symptoms, serum thyroxine and TRAb, thyroid ultrasound, and orbital computed tomography. PBMCs were isolated from more than 8 ml of fresh peripheral blood by Ficoll-Paque density gradient centrifugation. Trizol reagent was used to extract total RNA, and RNA quality was then checked on an Agilent 2100 Bioanalyzer. For CDR1 and CDR2, the germline V gene (reference sequence) lists PRHDT and FYEKMQ. The CDR3 numbers 13 residues from cysteine through phenylalanine. Here the CDR3 DNA is all that survives: 39 bases in frame from base 1. V is pared back by 5 bases and J by 0 bases, with 8 bases lying between the germline termini.

The chain links TRBV13 with TRBJ2-7, with the D gene not confidently named. Sequences were obtained from blood. The receptor comes from a woman aged 45 to 65 with Graves' hyperthyroidism. CDR3 sequence: CASSPRSSYEQYF. Read as DNA, the sequence is TGTGCCAGCAGCCCGAGGAGCTCCTACGAGCAGTACTTC.